This T cell receptor (beta chain) was found in a study of blood T cell repertoires in COVID-19. Some clones are missing from TCRdb's copy, which holds only in-frame ones; the method was immunoSEQ multiplex PCR. The table shows some 190,000 clones, with more than 75% occurring only once. The CDR3 sequence is 12 residues long. Trimming left V 4 bases short and J 1 base short, with 4 bases between. Germline V lookup: CDR1 ENHRY, CDR2 SYGVKD. The chain combines TRBV10-3 with TRBJ2-5; D is undetermined. Specimen: peripheral blood. The receptor was derived from a human donor in a cohort sampled during active COVID-19. CDR3 region: CAISVSQETQYF. The CDR3 region has the DNA TGTGCCATCAGTGTTAGCCAAGAGACCCAGTACTTC.